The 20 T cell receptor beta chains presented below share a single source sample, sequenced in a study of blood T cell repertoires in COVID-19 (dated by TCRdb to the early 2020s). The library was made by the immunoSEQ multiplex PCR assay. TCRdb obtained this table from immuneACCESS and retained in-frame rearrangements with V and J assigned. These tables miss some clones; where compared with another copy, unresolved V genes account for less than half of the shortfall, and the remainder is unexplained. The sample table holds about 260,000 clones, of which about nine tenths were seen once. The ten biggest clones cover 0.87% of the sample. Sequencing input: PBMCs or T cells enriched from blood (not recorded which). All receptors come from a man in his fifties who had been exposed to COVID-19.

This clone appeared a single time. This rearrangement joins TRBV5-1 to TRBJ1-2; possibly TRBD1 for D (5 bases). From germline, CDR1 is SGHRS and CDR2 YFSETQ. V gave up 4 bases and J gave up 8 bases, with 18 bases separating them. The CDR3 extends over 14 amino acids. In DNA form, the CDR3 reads TGCGCCAGCAGCGACCCGGGGGGAGTAGTCGGCTACACCTTC. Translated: CASSDPGGVVGYTF. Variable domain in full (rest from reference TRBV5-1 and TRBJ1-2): KAGVTQTPRYLIKTRGQQVTLSCSPISGHRSVSWYQQTPGQGLQFLFEYFSETQRNKGNFPGRFSGRQFSNSRSEMNVSTLELGDSALYLCASSDPGGVVGYTFGSGTRLTVV.

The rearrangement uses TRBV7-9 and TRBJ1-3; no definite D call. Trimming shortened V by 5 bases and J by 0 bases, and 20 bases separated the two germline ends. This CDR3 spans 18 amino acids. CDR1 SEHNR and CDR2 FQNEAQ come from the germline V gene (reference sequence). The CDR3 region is CASSPPLRSPSSGNTIYF. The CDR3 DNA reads TGTGCCAGCAGCCCCCCCCTGCGGTCACCTTCCTCTGGAAACACCATATATTTT.

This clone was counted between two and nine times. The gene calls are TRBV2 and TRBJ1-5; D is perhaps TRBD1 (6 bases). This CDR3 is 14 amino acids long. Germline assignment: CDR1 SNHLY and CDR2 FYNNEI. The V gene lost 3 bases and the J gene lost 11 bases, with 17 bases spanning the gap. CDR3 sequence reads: CASSDRSPEGAQHF. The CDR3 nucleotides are TGTGCCAGCAGTGATCGGTCTCCCGAGGGGGCCCAGCATTTT. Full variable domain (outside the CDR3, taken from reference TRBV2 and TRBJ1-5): EPEVTQTPSHQVTQMGQEVILRCVPISNHLYFYWYRQILGQKVEFLVSFYNNEISEKSEIFDDQFSVERPDGSNFTLKIRSTKLEDSAMYFCASSDRSPEGAQHFGDGTRLSIL.

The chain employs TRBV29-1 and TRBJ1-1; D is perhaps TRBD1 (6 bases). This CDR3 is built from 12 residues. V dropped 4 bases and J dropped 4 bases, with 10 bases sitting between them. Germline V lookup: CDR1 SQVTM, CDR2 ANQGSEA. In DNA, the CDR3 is TGCAGCGTTGGACAGGTGGTCACTGAAGCTTTCTTT. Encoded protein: CSVGQVVTEAFF.

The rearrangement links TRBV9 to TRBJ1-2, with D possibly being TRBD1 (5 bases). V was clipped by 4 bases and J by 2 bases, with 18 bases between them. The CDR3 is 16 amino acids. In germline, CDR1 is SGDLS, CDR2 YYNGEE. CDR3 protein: CASSTPAAGKNYGYTF. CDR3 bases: TGTGCCAGCAGCACACCCGCGGCAGGGAAAAACTATGGCTACACCTTC.

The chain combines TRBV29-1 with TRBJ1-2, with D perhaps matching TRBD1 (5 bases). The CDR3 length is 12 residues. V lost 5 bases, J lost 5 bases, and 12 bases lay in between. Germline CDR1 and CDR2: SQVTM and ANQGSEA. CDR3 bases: TGCAGCGTTCTAGACAGTGCTTATGGCTACACCTTC. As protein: CSVLDSAYGYTF. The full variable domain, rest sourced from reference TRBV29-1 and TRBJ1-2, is SAVISQKPSRDICQRGTSLTIQCQVDSQVTMMFWYRQQPGQSLTLIATANQGSEATYESGFVIDKFPISRPNLTFSTLTVSNMSPEDSSIYLCSVLDSAYGYTFGSGTRLTVV.

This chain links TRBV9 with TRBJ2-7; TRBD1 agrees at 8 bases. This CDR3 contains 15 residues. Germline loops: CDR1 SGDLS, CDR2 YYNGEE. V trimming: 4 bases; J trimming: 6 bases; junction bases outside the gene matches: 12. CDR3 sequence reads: CASSPRTGSLPEQYF. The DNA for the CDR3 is TGTGCCAGCAGCCCGCGGACAGGGAGCCTCCCCGAGCAGTACTTC.

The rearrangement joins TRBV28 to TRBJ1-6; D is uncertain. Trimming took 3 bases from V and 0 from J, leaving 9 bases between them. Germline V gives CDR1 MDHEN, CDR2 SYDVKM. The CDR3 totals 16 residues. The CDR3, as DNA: TGTGCCAGCAGTTTTTCTCCGAGCTCCTATAATTCACCCCTCCACTTT. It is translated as CASSFSPSSYNSPLHF. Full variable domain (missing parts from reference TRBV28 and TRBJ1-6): DVKVTQSSRYLVKRTGEKVFLECVQDMDHENMFWYRQDPGLGLRLIYFSYDVKMKEKGDIPEGYSVSREKKERFSLILESASTNQTSMYLCASSFSPSSYNSPLHFGNGTRLTVT.

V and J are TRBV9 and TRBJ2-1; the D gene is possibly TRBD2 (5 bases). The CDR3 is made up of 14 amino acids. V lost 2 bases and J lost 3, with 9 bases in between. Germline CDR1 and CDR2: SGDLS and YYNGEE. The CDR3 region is CASSVLSGYNEQFF. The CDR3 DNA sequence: TGTGCCAGCAGCGTCCTCAGCGGCTACAATGAGCAGTTCTTC.

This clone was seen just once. CDR3 residues: CASSVSYEQYF. The CDR3 nucleotides are TGTGCCAGCAGTGTATCCTACGAGCAGTACTTC. This chain connects TRBV2 to TRBJ2-7; D uncertain. The CDR3 totals 11 residues. The V gene lost 4 bases and the J gene lost 1 base, with 2 bases spanning the gap. Germline CDR1 and CDR2: SNHLY and FYNNEI.

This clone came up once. CDR3 sequence (DNA): TGTGCCAGCAGCTTAACCCCCTCAGGGGGAAGCACAGATACGCAGTATTTT. This encodes CASSLTPSGGSTDTQYF. This chain joins TRBV7-9 and TRBJ2-3; 7 nucleotides match TRBD1. V lost 2 bases and J lost 0; bases outside the gene matches: 8. CDR1 SEHNR and CDR2 FQNEAQ come from the germline V gene (reference sequence). The CDR3 runs 17 residues.

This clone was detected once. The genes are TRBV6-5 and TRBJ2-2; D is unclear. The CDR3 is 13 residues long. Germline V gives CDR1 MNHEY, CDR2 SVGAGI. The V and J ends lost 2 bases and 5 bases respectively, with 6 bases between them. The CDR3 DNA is TGTGCCAGCAGTTACGGCCCGACCGGGGAGCTGTTTTTT. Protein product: CASSYGPTGELFF.

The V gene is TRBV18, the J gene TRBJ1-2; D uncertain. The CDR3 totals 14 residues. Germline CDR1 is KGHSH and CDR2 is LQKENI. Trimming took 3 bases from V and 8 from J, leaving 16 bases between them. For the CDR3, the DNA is TGTGCCAGCTCACCTTACACGGAATTGAGGGGCTACACCTTC. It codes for CASSPYTELRGYTF.

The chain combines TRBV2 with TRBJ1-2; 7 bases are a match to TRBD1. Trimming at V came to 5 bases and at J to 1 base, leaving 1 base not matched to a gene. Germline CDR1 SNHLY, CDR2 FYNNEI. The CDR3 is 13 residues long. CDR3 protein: CASSRQGNYGYTF. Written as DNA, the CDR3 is TGTGCCAGCAGTCGACAGGGTAACTATGGCTACACCTTC.

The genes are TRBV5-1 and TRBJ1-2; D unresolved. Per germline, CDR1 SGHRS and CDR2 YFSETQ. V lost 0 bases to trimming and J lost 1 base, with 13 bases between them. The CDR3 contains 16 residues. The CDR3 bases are TGCGCCAGCAGCTTGGCCGGCGGGGAATTTAACTATGGCTACACCTTC. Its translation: CASSLAGGEFNYGYTF.

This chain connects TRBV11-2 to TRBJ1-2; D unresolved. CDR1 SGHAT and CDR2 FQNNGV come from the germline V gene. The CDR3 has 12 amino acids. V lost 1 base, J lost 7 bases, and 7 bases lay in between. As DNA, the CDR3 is TGTGCCAGCAGCTTAGGTCAGTTTGGCTACACCTTC. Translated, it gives CASSLGQFGYTF.

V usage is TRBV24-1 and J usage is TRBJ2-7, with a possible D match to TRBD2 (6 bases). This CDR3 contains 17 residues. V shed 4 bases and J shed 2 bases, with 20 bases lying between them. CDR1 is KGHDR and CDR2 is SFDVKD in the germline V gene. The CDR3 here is CATSDRASAETPYEQYF. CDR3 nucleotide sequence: TGTGCCACCAGTGACCGAGCTAGCGCGGAAACACCCTACGAGCAGTACTTC.

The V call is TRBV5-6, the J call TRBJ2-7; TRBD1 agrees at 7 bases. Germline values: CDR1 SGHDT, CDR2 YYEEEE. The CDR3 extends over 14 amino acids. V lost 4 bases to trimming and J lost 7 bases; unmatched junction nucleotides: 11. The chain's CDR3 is CASSLTTGVGEQYV. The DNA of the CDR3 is TGTGCCAGCAGCCTAACAACAGGGGTTGGGGAGCAGTACGTC.

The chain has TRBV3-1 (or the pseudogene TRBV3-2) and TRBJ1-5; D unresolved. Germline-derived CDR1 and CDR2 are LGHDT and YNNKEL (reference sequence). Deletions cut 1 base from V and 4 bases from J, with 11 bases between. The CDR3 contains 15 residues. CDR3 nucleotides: TGTGCCAGCAGCCAAGGACGTCCGGGGAATCAGCCCCAGCATTTT. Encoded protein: CASSQGRPGNQPQHF.

The CDR3 loop reads CASSMLLGGAANYGYTF. The CDR3, as DNA: TGTGCCAGTAGTATGTTATTAGGGGGCGCCGCAAACTATGGCTACACCTTC. The rearrangement joins TRBV19 to TRBJ1-2, with 7 bases lining up with TRBD1. The J segment lost 2 bases and the V segment lost 3 bases, leaving 12 bases of the junction unmatched. The CDR3 consists of 17 residues. Germline CDR1 reads LNHDA; CDR2 reads SQIVND (reference sequence).